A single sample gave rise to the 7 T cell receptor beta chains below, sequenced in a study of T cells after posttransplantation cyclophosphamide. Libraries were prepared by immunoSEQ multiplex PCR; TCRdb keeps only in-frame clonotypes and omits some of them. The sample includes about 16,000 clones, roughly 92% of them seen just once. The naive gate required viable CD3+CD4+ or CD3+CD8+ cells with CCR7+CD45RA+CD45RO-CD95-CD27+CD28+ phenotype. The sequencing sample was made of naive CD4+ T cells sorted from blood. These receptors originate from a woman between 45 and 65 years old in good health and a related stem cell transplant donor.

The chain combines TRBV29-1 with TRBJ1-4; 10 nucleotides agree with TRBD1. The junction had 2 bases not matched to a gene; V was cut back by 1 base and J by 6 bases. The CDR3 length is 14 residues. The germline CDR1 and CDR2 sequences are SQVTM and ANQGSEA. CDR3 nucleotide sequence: TGCAGCGTTGAAGCTGGGACAGGGGATGAAAAACTGTTTTTT. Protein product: CSVEAGTGDEKLFF.

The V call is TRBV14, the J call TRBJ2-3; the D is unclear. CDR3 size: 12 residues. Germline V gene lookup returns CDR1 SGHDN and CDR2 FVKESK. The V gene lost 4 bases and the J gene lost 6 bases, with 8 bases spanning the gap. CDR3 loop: CASSPSSDTQYF. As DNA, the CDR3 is TGTGCCAGCAGCCCGAGCTCGGATACGCAGTATTTT.

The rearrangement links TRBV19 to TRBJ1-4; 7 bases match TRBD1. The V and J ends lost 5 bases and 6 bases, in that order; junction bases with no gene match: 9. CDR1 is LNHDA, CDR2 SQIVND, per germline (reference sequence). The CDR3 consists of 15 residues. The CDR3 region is CASSPDREPHEKLFF. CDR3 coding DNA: TGTGCCAGTAGTCCCGACAGGGAACCGCATGAAAAACTGTTTTTT.

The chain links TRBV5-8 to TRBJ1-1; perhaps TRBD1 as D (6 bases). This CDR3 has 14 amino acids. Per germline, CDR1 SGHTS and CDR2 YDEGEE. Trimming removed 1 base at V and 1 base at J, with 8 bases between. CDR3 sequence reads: CASSLTGRNTEAFF. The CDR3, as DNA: TGTGCCAGCAGCTTGACAGGGAGGAACACTGAAGCTTTCTTT.

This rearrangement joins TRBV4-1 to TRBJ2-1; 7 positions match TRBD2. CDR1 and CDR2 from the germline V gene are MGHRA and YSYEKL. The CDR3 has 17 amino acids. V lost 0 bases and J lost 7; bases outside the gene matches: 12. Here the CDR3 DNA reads TGCGCCAGCAGCCAAGATACGACCAGCGGGGTTAGGAATGAGCAGTTCTTC. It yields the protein CASSQDTTSGVRNEQFF.

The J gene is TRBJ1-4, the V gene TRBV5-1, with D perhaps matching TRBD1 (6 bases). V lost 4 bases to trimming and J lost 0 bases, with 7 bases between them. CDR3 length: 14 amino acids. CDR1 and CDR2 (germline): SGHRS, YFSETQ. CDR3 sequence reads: CASSRTATNEKLFF. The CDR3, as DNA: TGCGCCAGCAGCAGGACAGCAACTAATGAAAAACTGTTTTTT.

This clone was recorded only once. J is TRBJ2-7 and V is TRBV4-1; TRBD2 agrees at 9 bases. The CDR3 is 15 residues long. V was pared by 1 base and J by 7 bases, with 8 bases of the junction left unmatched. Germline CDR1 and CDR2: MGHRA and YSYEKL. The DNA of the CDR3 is TGCGCCAGCAGCCAAGCCCTTGGCGGGAGGGGGGAGCAGTACTTC. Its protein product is CASSQALGGRGEQYF.